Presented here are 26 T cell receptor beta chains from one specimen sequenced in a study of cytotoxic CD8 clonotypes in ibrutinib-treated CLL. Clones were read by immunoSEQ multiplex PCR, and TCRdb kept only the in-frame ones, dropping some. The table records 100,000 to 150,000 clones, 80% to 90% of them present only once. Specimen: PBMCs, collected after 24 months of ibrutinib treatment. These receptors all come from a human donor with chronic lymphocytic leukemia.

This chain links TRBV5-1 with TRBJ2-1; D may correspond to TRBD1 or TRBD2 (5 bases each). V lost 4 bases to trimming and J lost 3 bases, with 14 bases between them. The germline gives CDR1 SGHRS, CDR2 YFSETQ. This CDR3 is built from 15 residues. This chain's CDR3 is CASSPGTMIYNEQFF. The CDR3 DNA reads TGCGCCAGCAGCCCCGGGACCATGATCTACAATGAGCAGTTCTTC.

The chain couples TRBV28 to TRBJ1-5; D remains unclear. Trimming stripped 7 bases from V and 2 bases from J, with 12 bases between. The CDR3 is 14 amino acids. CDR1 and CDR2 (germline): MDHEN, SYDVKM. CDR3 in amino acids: CASTDHYGNQPQHF. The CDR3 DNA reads TGTGCCAGCACGGACCATTACGGCAATCAGCCCCAGCATTTT. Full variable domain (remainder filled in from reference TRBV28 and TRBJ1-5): DVKVTQSSRYLVKRTGEKVFLECVQDMDHENMFWYRQDPGLGLRLIYFSYDVKMKEKGDIPEGYSVSREKKERFSLILESASTNQTSMYLCASTDHYGNQPQHFGDGTRLSIL.

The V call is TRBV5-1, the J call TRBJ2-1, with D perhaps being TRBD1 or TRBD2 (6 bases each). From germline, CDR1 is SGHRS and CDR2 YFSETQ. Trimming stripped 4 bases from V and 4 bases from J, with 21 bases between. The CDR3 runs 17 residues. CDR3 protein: CASSLGWSGARYNEQFF. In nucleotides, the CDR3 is TGCGCCAGCAGCCTGGGTTGGTCGGGGGCGCGGTACAATGAGCAGTTCTTC.

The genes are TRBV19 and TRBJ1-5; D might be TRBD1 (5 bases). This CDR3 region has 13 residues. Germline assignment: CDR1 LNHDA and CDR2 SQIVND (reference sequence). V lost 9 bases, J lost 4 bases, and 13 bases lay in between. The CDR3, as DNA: TGTGCCAGCCGAATAGGGGATAATCAGCCCCAGCATTTT. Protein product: CASRIGDNQPQHF.

The CDR3 DNA follows: TGTGCCAGCTCGTATAGGACAGGGGGAGAGACCCAGTACTTC. Translated, it gives CASSYRTGGETQYF. The chain combines TRBV18 with TRBJ2-5; TRBD1 agrees at 10 bases. Germline V gene sequence: CDR1 KGHSH, CDR2 LQKENI. The V gene end was trimmed by 6 bases and the J gene end by 4 bases; junction bases not matched to a gene: 5. The CDR3 is 14 residues long.

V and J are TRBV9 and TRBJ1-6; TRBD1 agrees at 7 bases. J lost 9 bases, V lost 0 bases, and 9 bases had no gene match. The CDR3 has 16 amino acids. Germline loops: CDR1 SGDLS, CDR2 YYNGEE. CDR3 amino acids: CASSVVSGGKGSPLHF. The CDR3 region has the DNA TGTGCCAGCAGCGTAGTCTCAGGGGGAAAGGGTTCACCCCTCCACTTT.

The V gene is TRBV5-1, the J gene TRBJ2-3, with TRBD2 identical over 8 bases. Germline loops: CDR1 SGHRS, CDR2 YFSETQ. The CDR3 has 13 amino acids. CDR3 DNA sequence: TGCGCTGAGGATAGCGGGGGCACAGATACGCAGTATTTT. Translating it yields CAEDSGGTDTQYF.

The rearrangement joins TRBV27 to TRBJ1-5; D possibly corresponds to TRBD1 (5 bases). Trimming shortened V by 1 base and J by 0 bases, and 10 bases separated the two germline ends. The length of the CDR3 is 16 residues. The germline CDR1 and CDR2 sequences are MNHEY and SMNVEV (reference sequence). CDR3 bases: TGTGCCAGCAGTTTATTTGCAGGGTATAGCAATCAGCCCCAGCATTTT. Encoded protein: CASSLFAGYSNQPQHF.

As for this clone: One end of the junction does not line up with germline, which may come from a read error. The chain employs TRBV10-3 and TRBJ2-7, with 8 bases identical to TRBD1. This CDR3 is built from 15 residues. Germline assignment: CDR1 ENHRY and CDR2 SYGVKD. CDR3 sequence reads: CAISKSGQGSVEQYF. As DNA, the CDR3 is TGTGCCATCAGTAAGTCAGGACAGGGTTCGGTTGAGCAGTACTTC.

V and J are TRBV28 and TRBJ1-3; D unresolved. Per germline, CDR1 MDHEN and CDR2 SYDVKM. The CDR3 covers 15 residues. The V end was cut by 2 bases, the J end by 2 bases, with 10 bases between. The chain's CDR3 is CASSLGGFPGNTIYF. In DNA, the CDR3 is TGTGCCAGCAGTTTAGGAGGCTTCCCTGGAAACACCATATATTTT.

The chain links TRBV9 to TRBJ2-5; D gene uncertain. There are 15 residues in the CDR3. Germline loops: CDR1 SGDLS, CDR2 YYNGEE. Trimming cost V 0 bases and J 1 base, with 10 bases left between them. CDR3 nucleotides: TGTGCCAGCAGCGTAGGTCGTGGCAGCCAAGAGACCCAGTACTTC. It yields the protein CASSVGRGSQETQYF.

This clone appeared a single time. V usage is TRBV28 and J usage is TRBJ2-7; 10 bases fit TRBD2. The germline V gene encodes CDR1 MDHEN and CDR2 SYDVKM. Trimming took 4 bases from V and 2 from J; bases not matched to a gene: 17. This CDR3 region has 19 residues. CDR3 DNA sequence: TGTGCCAGCAGTTCCCCGACAGCGGGGGGGCTCATTCACCCCTACGAGCAGTACTTC. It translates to CASSSPTAGGLIHPYEQYF.

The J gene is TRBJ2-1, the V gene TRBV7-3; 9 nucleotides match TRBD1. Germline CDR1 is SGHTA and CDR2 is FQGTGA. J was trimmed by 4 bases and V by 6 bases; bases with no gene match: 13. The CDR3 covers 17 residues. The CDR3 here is CASRPRPGQGTYNEQFF. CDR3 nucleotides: TGTGCCAGCAGACCTCGACCGGGACAGGGAACGTACAATGAGCAGTTCTTC.

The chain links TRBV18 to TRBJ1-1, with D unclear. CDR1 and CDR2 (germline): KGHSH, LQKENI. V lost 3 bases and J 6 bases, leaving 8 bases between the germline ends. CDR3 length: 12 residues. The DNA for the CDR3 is TGTGCCAGCTCACCCGGGAGGGCTGAAGCTTTCTTT. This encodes CASSPGRAEAFF.

CDR3 sequence: CASSFLLGTGRETQYF. In DNA form, the CDR3 reads TGTGCCAGCAGTTTCCTCCTTGGGACAGGGAGGGAGACCCAGTACTTC. V usage is TRBV28 and J usage is TRBJ2-5; 9 nucleotides match TRBD1. Looked up from germline, CDR1 is MDHEN and CDR2 is SYDVKM. The junction had 10 bases not matched to a gene; V was cut back by 3 bases and J by 5 bases. This CDR3 has 16 amino acids. The complete variable domain, with remaining parts taken from reference TRBV28 and TRBJ2-5, reads DVKVTQSSRYLVKRTGEKVFLECVQDMDHENMFWYRQDPGLGLRLIYFSYDVKMKEKGDIPEGYSVSREKKERFSLILESASTNQTSMYLCASSFLLGTGRETQYFGPGTRLLVL.

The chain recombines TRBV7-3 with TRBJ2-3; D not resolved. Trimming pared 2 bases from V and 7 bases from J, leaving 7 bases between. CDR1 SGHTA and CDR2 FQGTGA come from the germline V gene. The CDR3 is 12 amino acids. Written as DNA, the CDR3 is TGTGCCAGCAGCTTATTGGACCATACGCAGTATTTT. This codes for CASSLLDHTQYF. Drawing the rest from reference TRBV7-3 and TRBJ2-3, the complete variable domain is GAGVSQTPSNKVTEKGKYVELRCDPISGHTALYWYRQSLGQGPEFLIYFQGTGAADDSGLPNDRFFAVRPEGSVSTLKIQRTERGDSAVYLCASSLLDHTQYFGPGTRLTVL.

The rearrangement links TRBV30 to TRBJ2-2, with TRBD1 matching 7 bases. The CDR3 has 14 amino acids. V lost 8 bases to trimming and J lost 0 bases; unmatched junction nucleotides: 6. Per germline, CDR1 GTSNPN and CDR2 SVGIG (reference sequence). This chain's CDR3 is CAGKQGPNTGELFF. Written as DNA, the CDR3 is TGTGCCGGAAAACAGGGGCCGAACACCGGGGAGCTGTTTTTT.

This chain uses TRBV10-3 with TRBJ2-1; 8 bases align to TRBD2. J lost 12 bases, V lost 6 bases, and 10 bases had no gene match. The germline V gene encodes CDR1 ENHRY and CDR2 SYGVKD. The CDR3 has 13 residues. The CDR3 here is CAISGTSLMVQFF. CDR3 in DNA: TGTGCCATCAGCGGGACTAGTCTAATGGTGCAGTTCTTC.

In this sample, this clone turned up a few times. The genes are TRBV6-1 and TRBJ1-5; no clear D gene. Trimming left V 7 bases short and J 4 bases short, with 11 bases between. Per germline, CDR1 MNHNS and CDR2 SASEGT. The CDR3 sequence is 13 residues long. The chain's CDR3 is CASIETLNQPQHF. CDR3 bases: TGTGCCAGCATCGAGACGCTTAATCAGCCCCAGCATTTT.

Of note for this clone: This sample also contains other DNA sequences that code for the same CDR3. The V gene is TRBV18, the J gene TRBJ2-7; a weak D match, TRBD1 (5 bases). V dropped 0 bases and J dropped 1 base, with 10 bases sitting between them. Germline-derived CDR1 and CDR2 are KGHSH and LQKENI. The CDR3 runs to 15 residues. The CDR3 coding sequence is TGTGCCAGCTCACCACCCCGCCAGGGTTCCTACGAGCAGTACTTC. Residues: CASSPPRQGSYEQYF.

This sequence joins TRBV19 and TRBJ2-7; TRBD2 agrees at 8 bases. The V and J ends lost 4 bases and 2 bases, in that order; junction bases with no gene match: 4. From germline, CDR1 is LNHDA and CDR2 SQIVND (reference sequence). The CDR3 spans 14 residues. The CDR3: CASSTPGLAYEQYF. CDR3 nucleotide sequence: TGTGCCAGTAGTACCCCGGGACTAGCCTACGAGCAGTACTTC. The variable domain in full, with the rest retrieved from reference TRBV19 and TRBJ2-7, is DGGITQSPKYLFRKEGQNVTLSCEQNLNHDAMYWYRQDPGQGLRLIYYSQIVNDFQKGDIAEGYSVSREKKESFPLTVTSAQKNPTAFYLCASSTPGLAYEQYFGPGTRLTVT.

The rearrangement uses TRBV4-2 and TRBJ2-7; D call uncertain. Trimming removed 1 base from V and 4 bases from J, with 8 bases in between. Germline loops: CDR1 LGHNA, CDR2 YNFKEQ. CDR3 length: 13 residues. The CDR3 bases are TGTGCCAGCAGCCAAGTCCCAGATTACGAGCAGTACTTC. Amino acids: CASSQVPDYEQYF.

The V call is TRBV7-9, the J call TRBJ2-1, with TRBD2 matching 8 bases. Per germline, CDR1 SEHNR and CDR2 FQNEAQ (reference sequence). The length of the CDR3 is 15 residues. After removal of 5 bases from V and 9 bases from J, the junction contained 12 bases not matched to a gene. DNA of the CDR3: TGTGCCAGCAGCCGGGGACTAGGTTTTAGTTCTGAGCAGTTCTTC. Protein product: CASSRGLGFSSEQFF.

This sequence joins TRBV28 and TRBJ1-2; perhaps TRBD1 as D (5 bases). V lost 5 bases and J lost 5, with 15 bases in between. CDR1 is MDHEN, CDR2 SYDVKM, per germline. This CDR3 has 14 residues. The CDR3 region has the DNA TGTGCCAGCAGTCCACTGGGGGGTAATTATGGCTACACCTTC. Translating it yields CASSPLGGNYGYTF.

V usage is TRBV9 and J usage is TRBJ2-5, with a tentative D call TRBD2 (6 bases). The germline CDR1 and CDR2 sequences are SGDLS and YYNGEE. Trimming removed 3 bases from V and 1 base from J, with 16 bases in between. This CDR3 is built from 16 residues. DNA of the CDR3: TGTGCCAGCAGCGATGGGAGGAAGGGACCCCAAGAGACCCAGTACTTC. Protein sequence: CASSDGRKGPQETQYF.

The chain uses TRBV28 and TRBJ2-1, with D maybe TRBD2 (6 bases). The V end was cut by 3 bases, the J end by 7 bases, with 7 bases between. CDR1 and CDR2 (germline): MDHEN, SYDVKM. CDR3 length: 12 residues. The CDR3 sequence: CASSLEGNEQFF. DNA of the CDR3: TGTGCCAGCAGTTTGGAGGGAAATGAGCAGTTCTTC.